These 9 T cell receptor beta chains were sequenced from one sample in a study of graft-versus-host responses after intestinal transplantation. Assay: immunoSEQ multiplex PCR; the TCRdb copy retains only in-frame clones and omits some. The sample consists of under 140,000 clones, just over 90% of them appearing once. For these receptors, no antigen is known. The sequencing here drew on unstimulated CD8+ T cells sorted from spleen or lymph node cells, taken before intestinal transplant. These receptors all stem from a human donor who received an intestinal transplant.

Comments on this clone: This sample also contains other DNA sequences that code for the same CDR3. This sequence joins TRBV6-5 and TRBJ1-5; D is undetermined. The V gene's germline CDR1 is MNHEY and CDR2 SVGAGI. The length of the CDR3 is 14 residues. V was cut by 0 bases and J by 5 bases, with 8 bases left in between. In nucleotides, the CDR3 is TGTGCCAGCAGTTACTCGCGCGGGGATCAGCCCCAGCATTTT. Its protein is CASSYSRGDQPQHF.

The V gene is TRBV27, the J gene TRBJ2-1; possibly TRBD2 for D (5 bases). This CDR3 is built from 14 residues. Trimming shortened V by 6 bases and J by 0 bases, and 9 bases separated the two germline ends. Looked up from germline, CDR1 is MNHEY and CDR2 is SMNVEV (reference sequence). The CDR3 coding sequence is TGTGCCAGCAGGAGCGGAAACTCCTACAATGAGCAGTTCTTC. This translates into CASRSGNSYNEQFF.

In DNA, the CDR3 is TGTGCCAGCAGCCAGATAGGGGGCCGCGGCAATGAGCAGTTCTTC. Its translation: CASSQIGGRGNEQFF. The V call is TRBV7-9, the J call TRBJ2-1, with 7 positions matching TRBD1. Unmatched junction bases numbered 10, after V lost 5 bases and J lost 6 bases. Germline lookup yields CDR1 SEHNR and CDR2 FQNEAQ (reference sequence). The CDR3 contains 15 residues.

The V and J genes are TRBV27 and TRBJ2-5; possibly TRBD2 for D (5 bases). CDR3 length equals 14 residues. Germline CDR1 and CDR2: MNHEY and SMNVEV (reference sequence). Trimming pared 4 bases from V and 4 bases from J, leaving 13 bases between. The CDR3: CASSSGLAVETQYF. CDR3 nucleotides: TGTGCCAGCAGTTCAGGCCTAGCAGTAGAGACCCAGTACTTC.

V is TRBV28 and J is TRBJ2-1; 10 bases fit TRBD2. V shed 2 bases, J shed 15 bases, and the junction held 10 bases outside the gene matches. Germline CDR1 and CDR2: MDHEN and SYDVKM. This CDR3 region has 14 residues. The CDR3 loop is CASSLISAGGALFF. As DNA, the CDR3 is TGTGCCAGCAGTTTAATATCAGCGGGAGGGGCTCTGTTCTTC.

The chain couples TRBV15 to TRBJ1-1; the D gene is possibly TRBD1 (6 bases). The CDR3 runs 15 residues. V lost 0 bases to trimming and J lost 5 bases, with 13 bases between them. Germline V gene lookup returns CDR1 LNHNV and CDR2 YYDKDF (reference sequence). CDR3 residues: CATSRDRGARTEAFF. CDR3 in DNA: TGTGCCACCAGCAGAGATCGGGGGGCGAGAACTGAAGCTTTCTTT.

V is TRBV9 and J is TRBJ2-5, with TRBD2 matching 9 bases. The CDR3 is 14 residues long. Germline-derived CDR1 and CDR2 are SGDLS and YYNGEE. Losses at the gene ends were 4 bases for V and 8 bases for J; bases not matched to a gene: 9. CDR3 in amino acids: CASSPSGTPFTQYF. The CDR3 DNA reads TGTGCCAGCAGCCCTAGCGGGACCCCATTCACCCAGTACTTC.

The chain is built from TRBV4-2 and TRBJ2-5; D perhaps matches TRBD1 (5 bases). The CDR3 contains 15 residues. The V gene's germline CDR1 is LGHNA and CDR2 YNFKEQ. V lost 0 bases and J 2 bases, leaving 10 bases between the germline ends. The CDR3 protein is CASSQDGASQETQYF. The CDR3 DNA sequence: TGTGCCAGCAGCCAAGATGGGGCTAGTCAAGAGACCCAGTACTTC.

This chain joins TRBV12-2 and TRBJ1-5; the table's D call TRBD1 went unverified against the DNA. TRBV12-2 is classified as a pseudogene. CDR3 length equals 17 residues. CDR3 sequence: CASRLAVTGALCQPQHF. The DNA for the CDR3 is TGTGCAAGTCGCTTAGCGGTGACAGGGGCCCTTTGTCAGCCCCAGCATTTT.